These T cell receptor beta chains were read from a single sample in a study of OX40 agonist ivuxolimab in advanced cancers. This table comes from immunoSEQ multiplex PCR, and its TCRdb copy is limited to in-frame clones, with some not included. This repertoire shows tens of thousands of clones, over 85% found once; its top ten account for around 0.18%. The material sequenced was CD4+ or CD8+ T cells sorted from blood, taken in a trial of the OX40 agonist ivuxolimab. The receptors originated from an adult with an advanced solid tumor such as melanoma, head and neck, liver or kidney cancer. Both conserved end residues are part of each CDR3. The D gene is left open where the match is weak. Clone size is stated in some rows and not others, as once, few, many or a class when expanded.

>NA|once|TRBV4-1|TRBJ2-7
TGCGCCAGCAGCCAAGTATGGCAGAGGGACTACGAGCAGTACTTC
CASSQVWQRDYEQYF
>TRBD1|NA|TRBV6-1|TRBJ1-2
TGTGCCAGCAGTGATCCTGGACAGGGCCACTATGGCTACACCTTC
CASSDPGQGHYGYTF
>NA|NA|TRBV9|TRBJ2-3
TGTGCCAGCAGCGTAGAACCGGGGGATACGCAGTATTTT
CASSVEPGDTQYF
>NA|NA|TRBV19|TRBJ1-5
TGTGCCAGTAGTCGGGCGGGGACTTACAATCAGCCCCAGCATTTT
CASSRAGTYNQPQHF
>NA|NA|TRBV7-6|TRBJ2-1
TGTGCCAGCAACCCACAGCAGAGCTCCTACAATGAGCAGTTCTTC
CASNPQQSSYNEQFF
>NA|NA|TRBV5-1|TRBJ1-2
TGCGCCAGCAGCTTGGGGAGAGGGTTTACTAACTATGGCTACACCTTC
CASSLGRGFTNYGYTF
>TRBD1|once|TRBV10-3|TRBJ1-2
TGTGCCATCAGTGCCAAACTTGGACAGGACTATGGCTACACCTTC
CAISAKLGQDYGYTF
>NA|NA|TRBV27|TRBJ2-2
TGTGCCAGCAGAGCGAGAGGGGCTGGAGTCGCGAACACCGGGGAGCTGTTTTTT
CASRARGAGVANTGELFF
>TRBD1|NA|TRBV6-5|TRBJ2-7
TGTGCCAGCAGTTACCGAGGACAGGACCACGAGCAGTACTTC
CASSYRGQDHEQYF
>TRBD1|NA|TRBV11-2|TRBJ1-6
TGTGCCAGCAGCTTAAATACAGGGGGTTGGCAAGGTTCACCCCTCCACTTT
CASSLNTGGWQGSPLHF
>NA|NA|TRBV7-8|TRBJ2-7
TGTGCCAGCAGCTTAGCGCGTAGGAACGAGCAGTACTTC
CASSLARRNEQYF
>TRBD1|NA|TRBV5-1|TRBJ1-4
TGCGCCAGCAGCTGGGGGACAGGGTCCCAAGGGAAACTGTTTTTT
CASSWGTGSQGKLFF
>TRBD1|NA|TRBV5-8|TRBJ2-7
TGTGCCAGCAGATACGGACAGGGGGCCTACGAGCAGTACTTC
CASRYGQGAYEQYF
>TRBD1|NA|TRBV5-1|TRBJ2-2
TGCGCCAGCAGCTTTTCCAGGGGGCGTCACACCGGGGAGCTGTTTTTT
CASSFSRGRHTGELFF
>TRBD1|NA|TRBV30|TRBJ2-3
TGTGCCTGGGCCCGGGACAGGGGCCACACAGATACGCAGTATTTT
CAWARDRGHTDTQYF
>NA|NA|TRBV11-2|TRBJ2-1
TGTGCCAGCAGCCCTGGACCGTACAATGAGCAGTTCTTC
CASSPGPYNEQFF
>NA|NA|TRBV10-2|TRBJ1-2
TGCGCCAGCAGTGAGGGCGCCAACTATGGCTACACCTTC
CASSEGANYGYTF
>TRBD1|NA|TRBV19|TRBJ1-2
TGTGCCAGTACCGGGACAGGGTATGGCTACACCTTC
CASTGTGYGYTF
>NA|NA|TRBV5-1|TRBJ2-7
TGCGCCAGCAGCCTCGGAGGAACCTACGAGCAGTACTTC
CASSLGGTYEQYF
>NA|NA|TRBV5-4|TRBJ2-7
TGTGCCAGCAGCCTCCCGCGTGGGGACGAGCAGTACTTC
CASSLPRGDEQYF
>TRBD1|NA|TRBV30|TRBJ1-6
TGTGCCTGGAAAGCGCTGGGACAGGGAAATTCACCCCTCCACTTT
CAWKALGQGNSPLHF
>TRBD2|once|TRBV6-1|TRBJ2-1
TGTGCCAGCAGGATACCGGGACTACCCTACAATGAGCAGTTCTTC
CASRIPGLPYNEQFF
>NA|NA|TRBV7-3|TRBJ2-3
TGTGCCAGCAGCCCCCCGGGACGGACAGATACGCAGTATTTT
CASSPPGRTDTQYF
>NA|NA|TRBV16|TRBJ2-7
TGTGCCAGCAGCCCGAGGCCCTACGAGCAGTACTTC
CASSPRPYEQYF
>NA|NA|TRBV11-2|TRBJ1-4
TGTGCCAGCAGCCGCGGGACGGGTGATGAAAAACTGTTTTTT
CASSRGTGDEKLFF
>TRBD1|NA|TRBV7-9|TRBJ1-4
TGTGCCAGCAGCCGGAGGGGGCAGCCTAATGAAAAACTGTTTTTT
CASSRRGQPNEKLFF
>NA|NA|TRBV28|TRBJ1-1
TGTGCCAGCAGTCCGCCCGGACGGACTGAAGCTTTCTTT
CASSPPGRTEAFF
>TRBD1|NA|TRBV30|TRBJ1-2
TGTGCCTGGAGTGTACTTCAGGGGGCGGATTATGGCTACACCTTC
CAWSVLQGADYGYTF